The present T cell receptor beta chain was sequenced within a study of CD8 T cells in ankylosing spondylitis. The study's findings and limits: A motif of under ten highly homologous TCR beta variants was seen as apparently characteristic of ankylosing spondylitis blood.

This clonotype was recorded many times. Its antigen is unknown. TCRdb fed the 5' RACE reads into MiXCR, producing one record per CDR3 protein. This repertoire shows around 490,000 distinct CDR3 sequences, approximately 5.3% found once; its top ten account for 3% to 4%. The V and J ends lost 6 bases and 0 bases respectively, with 10 bases between them. Germline CDR1 reads DFQATT; CDR2 reads SNEGSKA (reference sequence). This CDR3 is 13 amino acids long. The TCR sequence derives from a male donor with ankylosing spondylitis. The chain has TRBV20-1 and TRBJ2-3; D ambiguous. The sample comprised blood, either unsorted or a sorted T cell fraction (not recorded which). As DNA, the CDR3 is TGCAGTGCCGGTCCGCCTAGCACAGATACGCAGTATTTT. Translation gives CSAGPPSTDTQYF.